One sample yielded the 5 T cell receptor beta chains listed below, sequenced in a study of CD8+CD57+ T cells in acquired aplastic anemia. Before being chosen for sequencing, patients had shown CD8+CD57+ cell expansion by flow cytometry. TCR beta VDJ and CDR3 were profiled, and genomic DNA was the template. TCRdb independently ran MiXCR on the reads; one entry per CDR3 protein. The sample holds around 430,000 distinct CDR3 sequences, approximately 32% seen once. Material: sorted CD4+, CD8+, or CD8+CD57+ T cells (not recorded which) from PBMCs. These receptors all come from a human donor with aplastic anemia.

About this clonotype: The junction departs from germline at one end; a sequencing error may be responsible. The CDR3: CASSIPGLAVYERYF. The DNA for the CDR3 is TGTGCCAGCAGCATACCGGGACTAGCGGTATACGAGCGGTACTTC. The J gene is TRBJ2-7, the V gene TRBV7-9; TRBD2 aligns across 11 bases. The germline V gene has CDR1 SEHNR and CDR2 FQNEAQ (reference sequence). This CDR3 spans 15 amino acids.

This clonotype has a handful of counts. The rearrangement uses TRBV2 and TRBJ2-2; D remains ambiguous. CDR3 length: 17 amino acids. Germline-derived CDR1 and CDR2 are SNHLY and FYNNEI. The ends were cut back, 2 bases at V and 0 bases at J, with 13 bases in the middle. CDR3 loop: CASSEIVNAPNTGELFF. Here the CDR3 DNA reads TGTGCCAGCAGTGAAATTGTTAACGCGCCGAACACCGGGGAGCTGTTTTTT.

This chain uses TRBV28 with TRBJ1-5; D is ambiguous. Germline V gene data show CDR1 as MDHEN and CDR2 as SYDVKM. The CDR3 runs to 13 residues. V was pared by 1 base and J by 5 bases, with 6 bases between. The CDR3 coding sequence is TGTGCCAGCAGTTTATACGAAGATCAGCCCCAGCATTTT. Amino acids: CASSLYEDQPQHF.

The chain uses TRBV4-1 and TRBJ1-1; no definite D call. In germline, CDR1 is MGHRA, CDR2 YSYEKL. This CDR3 is 15 amino acids long. V lost 0 bases and J lost 4, with 12 bases in between. CDR3 loop: CASSQDLMGGTEAFF. In DNA form, the CDR3 reads TGCGCCAGCAGCCAAGATCTTATGGGCGGCACTGAAGCTTTCTTT.

Only a few counts were recorded for this clonotype. The chain carries TRBV4-2 and TRBJ1-2, with a possible D match to TRBD1 (6 bases). Trimming took off 3 bases at V and 2 bases at J, with 10 bases between the two ends. The CDR3 spans 14 residues. The germline CDR1 and CDR2 sequences are LGHNA and YNFKEQ. CDR3 in DNA: TGTGCCAGCAGCCAGGGGACATCGAACTATGGCTACACCTTC. It yields the protein CASSQGTSNYGYTF.